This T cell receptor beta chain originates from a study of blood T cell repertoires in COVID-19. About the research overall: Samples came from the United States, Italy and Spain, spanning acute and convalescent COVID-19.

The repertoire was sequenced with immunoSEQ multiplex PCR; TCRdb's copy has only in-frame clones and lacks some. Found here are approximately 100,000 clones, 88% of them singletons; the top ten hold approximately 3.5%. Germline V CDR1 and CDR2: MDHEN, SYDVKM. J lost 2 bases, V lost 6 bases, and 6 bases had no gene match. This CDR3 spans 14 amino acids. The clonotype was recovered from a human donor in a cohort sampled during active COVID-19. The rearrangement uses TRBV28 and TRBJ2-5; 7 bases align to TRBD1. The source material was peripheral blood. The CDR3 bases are TGTGCCAGCAGCCCTAGGGGGCGGCAAGAGACCCAGTACTTC. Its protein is CASSPRGRQETQYF. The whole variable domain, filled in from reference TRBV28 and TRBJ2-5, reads DVKVTQSSRYLVKRTGEKVFLECVQDMDHENMFWYRQDPGLGLRLIYFSYDVKMKEKGDIPEGYSVSREKKERFSLILESASTNQTSMYLCASSPRGRQETQYFGPGTRLLVL.